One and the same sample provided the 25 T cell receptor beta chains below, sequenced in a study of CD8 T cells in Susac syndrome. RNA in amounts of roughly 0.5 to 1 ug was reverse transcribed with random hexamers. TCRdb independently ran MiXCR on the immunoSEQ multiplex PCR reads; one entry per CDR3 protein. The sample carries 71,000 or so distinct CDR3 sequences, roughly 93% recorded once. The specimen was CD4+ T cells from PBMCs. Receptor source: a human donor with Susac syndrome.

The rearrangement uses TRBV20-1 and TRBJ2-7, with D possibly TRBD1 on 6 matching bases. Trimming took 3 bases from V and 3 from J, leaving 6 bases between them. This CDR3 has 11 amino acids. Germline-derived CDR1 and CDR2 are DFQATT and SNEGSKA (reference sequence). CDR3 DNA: TGCAGTGCTAGGGACAGCTACGAGCAGTACTTC. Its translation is CSARDSYEQYF.

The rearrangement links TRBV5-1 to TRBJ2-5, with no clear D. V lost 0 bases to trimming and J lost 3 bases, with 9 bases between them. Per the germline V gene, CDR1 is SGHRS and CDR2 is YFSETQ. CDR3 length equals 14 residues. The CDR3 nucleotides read TGCGCCAGCAGCTTGGATTGGGGTGAAGAGACCCAGTACTTC. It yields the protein CASSLDWGEETQYF. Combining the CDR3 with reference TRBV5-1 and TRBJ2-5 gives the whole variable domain KAGVTQTPRYLIKTRGQQVTLSCSPISGHRSVSWYQQTPGQGLQFLFEYFSETQRNKGNFPGRFSGRQFSNSRSEMNVSTLELGDSALYLCASSLDWGEETQYFGPGTRLLVL.

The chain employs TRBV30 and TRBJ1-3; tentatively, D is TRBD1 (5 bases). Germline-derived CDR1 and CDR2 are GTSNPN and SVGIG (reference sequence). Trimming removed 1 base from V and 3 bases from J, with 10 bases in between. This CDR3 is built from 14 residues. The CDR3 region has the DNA TGTGCCTGGAGTGAAGGGGTGGATGGAAACACCATATATTTT. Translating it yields CAWSEGVDGNTIYF.

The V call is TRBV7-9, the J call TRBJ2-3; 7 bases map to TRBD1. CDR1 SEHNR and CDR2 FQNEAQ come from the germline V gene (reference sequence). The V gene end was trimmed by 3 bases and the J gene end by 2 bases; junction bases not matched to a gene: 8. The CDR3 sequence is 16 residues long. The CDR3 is CASSFGRTGLTDTQYF. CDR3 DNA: TGTGCCAGCAGCTTTGGGCGGACAGGACTCACAGATACGCAGTATTTT.

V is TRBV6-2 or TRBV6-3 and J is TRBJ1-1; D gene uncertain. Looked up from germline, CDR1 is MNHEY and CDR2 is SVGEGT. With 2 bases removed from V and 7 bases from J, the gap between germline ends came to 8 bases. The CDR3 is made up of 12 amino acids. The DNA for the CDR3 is TGTGCCAGCAGTTACGTCGGCTATGAAGCTTTCTTT. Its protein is CASSYVGYEAFF.

The CDR3 coding sequence is TGTGCCAGCATTCCGACTAGCGGTGGCACCGGGGAGCTGTTTTTT. Amino acid sequence: CASIPTSGGTGELFF. J is TRBJ2-2 and V is TRBV27; 9 nucleotides line up with TRBD2. With 7 bases clipped from V and 4 bases from J, the junction kept 7 bases outside the gene matches. Germline values: CDR1 MNHEY, CDR2 SMNVEV (reference sequence). CDR3 length: 15 amino acids.

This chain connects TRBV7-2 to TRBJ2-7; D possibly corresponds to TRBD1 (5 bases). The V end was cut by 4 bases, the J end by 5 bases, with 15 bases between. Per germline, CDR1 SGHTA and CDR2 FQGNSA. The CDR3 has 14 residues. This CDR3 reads CASSSRAGKNEQYF. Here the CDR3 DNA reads TGTGCCAGCAGCTCCAGGGCAGGAAAAAACGAGCAGTACTTC. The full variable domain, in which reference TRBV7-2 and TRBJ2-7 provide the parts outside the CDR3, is GAGVSQSPSNKVTEKGKDVELRCDPISGHTALYWYRQSLGQGLEFLIYFQGNSAPDKSGLPSDRFSAERTGGSVSTLTIQRTQQEDSAVYLCASSSRAGKNEQYFGPGTRLTVT.

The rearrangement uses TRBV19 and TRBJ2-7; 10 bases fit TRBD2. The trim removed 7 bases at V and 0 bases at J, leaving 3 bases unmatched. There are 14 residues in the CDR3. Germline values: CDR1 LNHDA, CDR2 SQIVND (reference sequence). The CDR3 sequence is CASKLAGSSYEQYF. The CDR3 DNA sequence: TGTGCCAGTAAACTAGCGGGAAGCTCCTACGAGCAGTACTTC.

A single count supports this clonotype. CDR3 sequence reads: CASSRLTSGEETQYF. CDR3 DNA: TGTGCCAGCAGCAGACTGACTAGCGGGGAGGAGACCCAGTACTTC. The chain combines TRBV21-1 with TRBJ2-5; the table's D call, TRBD2, was not checked against the DNA. TRBV21-1 is described as a pseudogene. This CDR3 contains 15 residues.

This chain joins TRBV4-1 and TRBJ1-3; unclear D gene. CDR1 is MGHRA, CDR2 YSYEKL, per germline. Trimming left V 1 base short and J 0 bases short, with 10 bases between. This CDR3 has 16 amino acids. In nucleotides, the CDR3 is TGCGCCAGCAGCCAAGCACCACTTTTCTCTGGAAACACCATATATTTT. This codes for CASSQAPLFSGNTIYF.

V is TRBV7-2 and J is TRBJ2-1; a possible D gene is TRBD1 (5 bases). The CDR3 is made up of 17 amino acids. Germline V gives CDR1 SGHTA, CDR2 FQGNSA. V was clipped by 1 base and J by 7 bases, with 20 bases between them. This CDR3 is CASSLGWSQGVRNEQFF. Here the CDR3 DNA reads TGTGCCAGCAGCTTAGGATGGAGTCAGGGCGTTAGAAATGAGCAGTTCTTC. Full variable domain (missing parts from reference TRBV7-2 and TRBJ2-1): GAGVSQSPSNKVTEKGKDVELRCDPISGHTALYWYRQSLGQGLEFLIYFQGNSAPDKSGLPSDRFSAERTGGSVSTLTIQRTQQEDSAVYLCASSLGWSQGVRNEQFFGPGTRLTVL.

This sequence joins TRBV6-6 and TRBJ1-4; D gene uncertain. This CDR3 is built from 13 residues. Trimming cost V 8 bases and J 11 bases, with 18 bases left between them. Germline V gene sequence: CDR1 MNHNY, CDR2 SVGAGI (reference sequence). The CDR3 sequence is CASLFDGNGKLFF. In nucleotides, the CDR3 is TGTGCCAGCCTTTTCGATGGCAACGGGAAACTGTTTTTT.

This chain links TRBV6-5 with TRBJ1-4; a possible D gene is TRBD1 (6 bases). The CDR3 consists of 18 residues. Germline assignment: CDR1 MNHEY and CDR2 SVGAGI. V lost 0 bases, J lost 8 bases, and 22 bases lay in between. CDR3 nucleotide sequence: TGTGCCAGCAGTTACTCGAGTAGAGGACCTCAGGGGTGGGAAAAACTGTTTTTT. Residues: CASSYSSRGPQGWEKLFF.

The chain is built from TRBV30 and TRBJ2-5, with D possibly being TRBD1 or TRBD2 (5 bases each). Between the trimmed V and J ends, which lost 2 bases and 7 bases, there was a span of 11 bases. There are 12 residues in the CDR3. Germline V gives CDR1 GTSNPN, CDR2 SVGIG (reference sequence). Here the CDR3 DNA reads TGTGCCTGGAGTCCAATGAGGGGGACCCAGTACTTC. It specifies CAWSPMRGTQYF. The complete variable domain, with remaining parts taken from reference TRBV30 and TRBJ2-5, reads SQTIHQWPATLVQPVGSPLSLECTVEGTSNPNLYWYRQAAGRGLQLLFYSVGIGQISSEVPQNLSASRPQDRQFILSSKKLLLSDSGFYLCAWSPMRGTQYFGPGTRLLVL.

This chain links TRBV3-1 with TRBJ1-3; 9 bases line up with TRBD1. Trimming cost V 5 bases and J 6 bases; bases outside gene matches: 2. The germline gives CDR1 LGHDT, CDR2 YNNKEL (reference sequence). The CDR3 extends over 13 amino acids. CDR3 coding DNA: TGTGCCAGCAGCAGACAGGGGGAAAACACCATATATTTT. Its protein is CASSRQGENTIYF.

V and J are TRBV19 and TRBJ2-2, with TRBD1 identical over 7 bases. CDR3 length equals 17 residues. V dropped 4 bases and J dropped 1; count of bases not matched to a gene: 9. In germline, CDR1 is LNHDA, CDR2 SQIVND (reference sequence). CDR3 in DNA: TGTGCCAGTAGTAACCCCCGGGACAGAGAGAACACCGGGGAGCTGTTTTTT. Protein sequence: CASSNPRDRENTGELFF.

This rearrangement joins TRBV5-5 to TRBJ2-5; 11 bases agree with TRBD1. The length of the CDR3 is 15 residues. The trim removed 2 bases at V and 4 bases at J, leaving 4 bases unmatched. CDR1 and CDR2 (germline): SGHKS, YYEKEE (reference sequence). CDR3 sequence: CASSFPGQGGETQYF. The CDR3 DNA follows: TGTGCCAGCAGCTTCCCGGGACAGGGGGGAGAGACCCAGTACTTC.

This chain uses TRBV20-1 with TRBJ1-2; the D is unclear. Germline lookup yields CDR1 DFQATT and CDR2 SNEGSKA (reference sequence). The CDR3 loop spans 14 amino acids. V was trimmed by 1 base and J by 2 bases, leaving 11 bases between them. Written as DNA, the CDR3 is TGCAGTGCTAGAGTGCATGGGGAAAACTATGGCTACACCTTC. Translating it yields CSARVHGENYGYTF.

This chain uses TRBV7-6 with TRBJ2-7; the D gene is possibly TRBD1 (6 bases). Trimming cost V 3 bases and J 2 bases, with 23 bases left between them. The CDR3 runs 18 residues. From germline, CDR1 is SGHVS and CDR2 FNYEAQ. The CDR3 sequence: CASSLAHAGTRGAYEQYF. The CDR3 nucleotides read TGTGCCAGCAGCTTGGCCCATGCCGGGACAAGGGGAGCCTACGAGCAGTACTTC.

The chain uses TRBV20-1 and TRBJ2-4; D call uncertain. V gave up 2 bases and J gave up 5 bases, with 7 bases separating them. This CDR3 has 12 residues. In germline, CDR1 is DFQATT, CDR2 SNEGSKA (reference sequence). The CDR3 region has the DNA TGCAGTGCTAGACCAAGCGAAAACATTCAGTACTTC. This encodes CSARPSENIQYF.

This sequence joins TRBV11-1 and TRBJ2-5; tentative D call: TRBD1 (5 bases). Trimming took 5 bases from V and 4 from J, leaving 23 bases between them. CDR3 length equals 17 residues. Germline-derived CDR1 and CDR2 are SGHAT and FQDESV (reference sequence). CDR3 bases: TGTGCCAGCAGCCCGCAGTTTCTTAAGGACATAGGAGAGACCCAGTACTTC. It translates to CASSPQFLKDIGETQYF. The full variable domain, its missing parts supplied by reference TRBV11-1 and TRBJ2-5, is EAEVAQSPRYKITEKSQAVAFWCDPISGHATLYWYRQILGQGPELLVQFQDESVVDDSQLPKDRFSAERLKGVDSTLKIQPAELGDSAMYLCASSPQFLKDIGETQYFGPGTRLLVL.

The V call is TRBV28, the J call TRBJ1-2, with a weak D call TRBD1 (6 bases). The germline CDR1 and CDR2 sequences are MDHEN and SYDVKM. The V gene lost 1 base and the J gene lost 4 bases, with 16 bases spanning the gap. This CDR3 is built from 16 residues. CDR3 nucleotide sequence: TGTGCCAGCAGTTTATCGTGGGGGGGGGCCAGCTATGGCTACACCTTC. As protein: CASSLSWGGASYGYTF.

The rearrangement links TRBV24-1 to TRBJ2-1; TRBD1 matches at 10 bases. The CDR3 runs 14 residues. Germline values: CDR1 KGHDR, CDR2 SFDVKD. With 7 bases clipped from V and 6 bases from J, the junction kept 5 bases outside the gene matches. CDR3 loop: CATSAGTGVNEQFF. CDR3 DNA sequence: TGTGCCACCAGCGCAGGGACAGGGGTCAATGAGCAGTTCTTC.

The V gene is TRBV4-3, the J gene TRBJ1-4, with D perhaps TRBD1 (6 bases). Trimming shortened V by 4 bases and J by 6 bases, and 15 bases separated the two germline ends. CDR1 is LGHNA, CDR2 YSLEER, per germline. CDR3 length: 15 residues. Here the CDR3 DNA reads TGCGCCAGCAGCCGAGGTGGGGGCGGGGATGAAAAACTGTTTTTT. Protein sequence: CASSRGGGGDEKLFF.

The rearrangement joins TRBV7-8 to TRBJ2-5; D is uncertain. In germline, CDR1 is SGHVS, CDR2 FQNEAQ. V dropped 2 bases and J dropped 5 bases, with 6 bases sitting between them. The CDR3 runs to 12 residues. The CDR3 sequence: CASSLKAETQYF. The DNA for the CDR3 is TGTGCCAGCAGCTTAAAGGCGGAGACCCAGTACTTC.